This TCR beta chain was profiled in a study of T cells in Graves' hyperthyroidism and ophthalmopathy. Germline V gives CDR1 MNHEY, CDR2 SVGEGT. Germline trimming cut 5 bases from V and 0 bases from J; bases unmatched to any gene: 3. The CDR3 contains 16 residues. Amplification targeted TCR beta CDR3 regions from RNA transcripts. The HTBI primer set served for first-round RT-PCR of the TCR CDR3. One entry per CDR3 protein results from TCRdb running MiXCR on the multiplex PCR reads. The sample lists around 240,000 distinct CDR3 sequences, roughly 15% occurring once. It was around 11 ml of fresh peripheral blood that supplied the PBMCs. This clonotype came up many times. As yet, its antigen is unknown. Study outcomes and limitations: Blood samples included most of the expanded thyroid clonotypes exceeding 0.001.

This receptor was identified in a woman aged 18-35 years with Graves' ophthalmopathy. Sequencing was performed on blood. V gene TRBV6-2 or TRBV6-3 combines with J gene TRBJ2-1, with TRBD2 identical over 11 bases. The CDR3 DNA reads as TGTGCCAGCAGTCCAGGACTAGCGGGCTCCTACAATGAGCAGTTCTTC. Translation gives CASSPGLAGSYNEQFF.